Given below is one T cell receptor beta chain in context. No antigen is known for it. This CDR3 contains 15 residues. V lost 3 bases and J 4 bases, leaving 10 bases between the germline ends. Germline V lookup: CDR1 SNHLY, CDR2 FYNNEI. Treatment noted: around 19 received Ad26.COV2.S at low or high dose, single or two shots; 5 received placebo; per-sample allocation not given. Vaccine and placebo recipients were sampled on day 63 after the first injection. The individual, an adult aged 18-55 years, was a donor in Boston. Sequencing used immunoSEQ multiplex PCR; TCRdb keeps in-frame clones, though not all of them. The top ten hold approximately 5% of the sample, which has 300,000 to 350,000 clones, about 89% seen once. This sample stems from a study of Ad26.COV2.S vaccination and SARS-CoV-2 variants. Study results and caveats: Non-spike TCR breadth did not differ much between vaccine and placebo recipients. Higher spike-specific TCR breadth was found in vaccine recipients than in placebo recipients. Substantial post-vaccination breadth of spike-specific CD8+ and CD4+ T cell responses was reported.

This clonotype originated in a person between 18 and 65 years old who received the Ad26.COV2.S COVID-19 vaccine or a placebo. This specimen was peripheral blood, taken in a trial of Ad26.COV2.S vaccine versus placebo. This sequence joins TRBV2 and TRBJ1-6; no definite D call. The chain's CDR3 is CASSEERIYNSPLHF. CDR3 in DNA: TGTGCCAGCAGTGAGGAGAGAATTTATAATTCACCCCTCCACTTT.